The sequence of this T cell receptor (beta chain) was determined in a study of OX40 agonist ivuxolimab in advanced cancers. This CDR3 is built from 14 residues. Trimming left V 2 bases short and J 3 bases short, with 10 bases between. Germline CDR1 and CDR2: MNHNS and SASEGT. Some clones are missing from TCRdb's copy, which holds only in-frame ones; the method was immunoSEQ multiplex PCR. The table lists fewer than 85,000 clones, around 82% of them singletons. This chain uses TRBV6-1 with TRBJ1-2; possible D gene TRBD1, 5 bases. The source material was CD4+ or CD8+ T cells sorted from blood, sampled in a trial of the OX40 agonist ivuxolimab. This clonotype originated in an adult with an advanced solid tumor such as melanoma, head and neck, liver or kidney cancer. CDR3 sequence: CASSESGGDYGYTF. The DNA of the CDR3 is TGTGCCAGCAGTGAATCGGGGGGGGACTATGGCTACACCTTC.